The 5 T cell receptor beta chains below come from one sample, sequenced in a study of tumor and adjacent non-tumor tissue in lung cancer (dated by TCRdb to the late 2010s). RNA was isolated from bulk, unsorted tissue, and RNA quality was assessed with a NanoDrop ND-1000 and an Agilent 2100. Libraries were made using multiplex PCR. Sequencing took place on an Illumina HiSeq 2500. Following protocols modified from ARM-PCR, the researchers constructed TCRbeta libraries through three rounds of nested PCR with primers (Table S4). The public sequencing data were trimmed at Q25 with fastp and processed into clonotypes with MiXCR by TCRdb, which kept only in-frame beta chains. One record per CDR3 amino acid sequence lists the most common genes and DNA. The sample records fewer than 130,000 distinct CDR3 sequences, over 70% of which are singletons. The biggest ten clones account for 20% to 25% of the sample.

Sequenced material: lung tumor tissue. All receptors derive from a man between 70 and 80 years old with non-small cell lung cancer.

Worth noting for this clonotype: A clone one base away is much larger, so this may be a read error. The chain is built from TRBV20-1 and TRBJ2-7; D is uncertain. Germline V gene lookup returns CDR1 DFQATT and CDR2 SNEGSKA (reference sequence). This CDR3 has 16 amino acids. The CDR3 DNA follows: TGCTGTGCCAAACGTTGGGAAGTTTTGAGCAGCTACGAGCAGTACTTC. Translation: CCAKRWEVLSSYEQYF.

There are a few counts of this clonotype. One end of the junction does not line up with germline, which may come from a read error. V usage is TRBV5-6 and J usage is TRBJ2-7, with D hard to call. Germline V CDR1 and CDR2: SGHDT, YYEEEE. CDR3 length equals 13 residues. Here the CDR3 DNA reads TGTGCCAGCAGTTTGGCGCATCTCTACGAGCAGTACTTC. It translates to CASSLAHLYEQYF.

Concerning this clonotype: Relative to the germline gene, one junction end is altered; a read error may explain this. The rearrangement uses TRBV11-1 and TRBJ1-6, with unresolved D. The CDR3 covers 12 residues. Germline CDR1 SGHAT, CDR2 FQDESV (reference sequence). CDR3 residues: CASSLDHSPLRF. CDR3 sequence (DNA): TGTGCGAGCAGCTTGGATCATTCACCCCTCCGCTTT.

Concerning this clonotype: Given the absence of the conserved phenylalanine or tryptophan at the CDR3 end, a read error is likely. The V and J genes are TRBV10-1 and TRBJ2-1; 8 nucleotides match TRBD2. The CDR3 covers 14 residues. V lost 6 bases, J lost 9 bases, and 10 bases stayed unmatched. The germline CDR1 and CDR2 sequences are WNHNN and SYGVQD (reference sequence). CDR3: CASSPLRGGFEQFC. CDR3 nucleotides: TGCGCCAGCAGCCCCCTCCGGGGGGGCTTTGAGCAGTTCTGT.

This clonotype has more than one count but fewer than ten. Likely a read error: the CDR3 ends without its conserved phenylalanine or tryptophan. The rearrangement links TRBV13 to TRBJ2-3; 7 nucleotides agree with TRBD2. This CDR3 comprises 15 residues. Germline assignment: CDR1 PRHDT and CDR2 FYEKMQ (reference sequence). V lost 6 bases and J lost 5; bases outside the gene matches: 11. CDR3 protein: CASRPTSVRGDTQYL. In DNA, the CDR3 is TGTGCCAGCAGACCCACTAGCGTGAGGGGAGATACGCAGTATTTA.